The 14 T cell receptor beta chains below were found in one sample sequenced in a study of T cell changes during pregnancy in multiple sclerosis. Clones were read by immunoSEQ multiplex PCR, and TCRdb kept only the in-frame ones, dropping some. The sample holds more than 25,000 clones; about nine tenths are singletons and the top ten take around 3.6%. This sample comprised CD8+ T cells from peripheral blood mononuclear cells, obtained in the second trimester of pregnancy. The source of these receptors is a female donor in good health, enrolled as a control in a pregnancy study.

In nucleotides, the CDR3 is TGTGCCAGCAGCATTACGAGGCGGAGCGGGGGGGTCACAGATACGCAGTATTTT. Encoded protein: CASSITRRSGGVTDTQYF. The V call is TRBV21-1, the J call TRBJ2-3; the D call TRBD2 from the table was never checked on the DNA. TRBV21-1 is a pseudogene. CDR3 length: 18 amino acids.

The CDR3 reads CASSLGPPSKAFF. DNA for the CDR3: TGTGCCAGCAGCCTAGGTCCCCCTTCCAAAGCTTTCTTT. The gene calls are TRBV5-6 and TRBJ1-1, with D unclear. This CDR3 region has 13 residues. Germline loops: CDR1 SGHDT, CDR2 YYEEEE. Between the trimmed V and J ends, which lost 4 bases and 9 bases, there was a span of 16 bases. The variable domain in full, completed from reference TRBV5-6 and TRBJ1-1, reads DAGVTQSPTHLIKTRGQQVTLRCSPKSGHDTVSWYQQALGQGPQFIFQYYEEEERQRGNFPDRFSGHQFPNYSSELNVNALLLGDSALYLCASSLGPPSKAFFGQGTRLTVV.

The chain recombines TRBV13 with TRBJ2-6; unclear D gene. The CDR3 loop spans 13 amino acids. Germline V gene lookup returns CDR1 PRHDT and CDR2 FYEKMQ (reference sequence). V lost 0 bases and J lost 10, with 7 bases in between. CDR3 in DNA: TGTGCCAGCAGCTTAGGCCTCCCGAACGTCCTGACTTTC. It is translated as CASSLGLPNVLTF.

The J gene is TRBJ2-3, the V gene TRBV4-3; TRBD1 matches at 7 bases. CDR3 size: 17 residues. V was clipped by 2 bases and J by 1 base; unmatched bases: 9. Germline lookup yields CDR1 LGHNA and CDR2 YSLEER. DNA for the CDR3: TGCGCCAGCAGCCAAACGACCGGGACAGCACGCACAGATACGCAGTATTTT. This sequence encodes CASSQTTGTARTDTQYF.

This clone was found once. The chain recombines TRBV9 with TRBJ2-1; D is ambiguous. V was shortened by 0 bases and J by 3 bases, with 10 bases between the two germline ends. From germline, CDR1 is SGDLS and CDR2 YYNGEE. CDR3 length: 15 amino acids. The CDR3 here is CASSVAASHYNEQFF. CDR3 sequence (DNA): TGTGCCAGCAGCGTAGCGGCTAGTCACTACAATGAGCAGTTCTTC.

This sequence joins TRBV7-9 and TRBJ1-1; D is uncertain. CDR3 length: 14 residues. The V gene's germline CDR1 is SEHNR and CDR2 FQNEAQ (reference sequence). V was cut by 1 base and J by 5 bases, with 11 bases left in between. CDR3 amino acids: CASSLVLPGTEAFF. Here the CDR3 DNA reads TGTGCCAGCAGCTTAGTCCTCCCAGGAACTGAAGCTTTCTTT.

V and J are TRBV4-2 and TRBJ2-5; 7 nucleotides match TRBD2. The V gene end was trimmed by 3 bases and the J gene end by 3 bases; junction bases not matched to a gene: 1. Germline CDR1 and CDR2: LGHNA and YNFKEQ. The CDR3 sequence is 13 residues long. Written as DNA, the CDR3 is TGTGCCAGCAGCCACAGCGGGGAAGAGACCCAGTACTTC. This sequence encodes CASSHSGEETQYF.

The chain combines TRBV7-9 with TRBJ2-5, with TRBD1 matching over 8 bases. The J call is in doubt because the DNA end fits TRBJ2-7 better. The germline V gene has CDR1 SEHNR and CDR2 FQNEAQ (reference sequence). The CDR3 is 14 residues long. CDR3 bases: TGTGCCAGCAGCGGAACCAGGGGGCTCCACGAGCAGTACTTC. Protein: CASSGTRGLHEQYF.

The rearrangement links TRBV7-8 to TRBJ1-4; D possibly corresponds to TRBD1 (6 bases). This CDR3 comprises 15 residues. The germline CDR1 and CDR2 sequences are SGHVS and FQNEAQ. V lost 5 bases, J lost 5 bases, and 15 bases lay in between. This chain's CDR3 is CASSPTDSANEKLFF. The CDR3 nucleotides are TGTGCCAGCAGCCCGACGGACAGTGCAAATGAAAAACTGTTTTTT.

The rearrangement links TRBV27 to TRBJ1-1; 8 bases map to TRBD1. This CDR3 has 16 residues. Per germline, CDR1 MNHEY and CDR2 SMNVEV (reference sequence). The trim removed 5 bases at V and 2 bases at J, leaving 10 bases unmatched. The CDR3 loop is CASSLGQGIVNTEAFF. In DNA, the CDR3 is TGTGCCAGCAGTCTCGGACAGGGAATTGTCAACACTGAAGCTTTCTTT.

This chain links TRBV6-5 with TRBJ2-1, with 8 bases fitting TRBD2. V was pared by 2 bases and J by 7 bases, with 7 bases of the junction left unmatched. Germline V gene data show CDR1 as MNHEY and CDR2 as SVGAGI. The CDR3 length is 15 residues. The CDR3 DNA reads as TGTGCCAGCAGTTACCCCGGGGGGGGCCAAAATGAGCAGTTCTTC. Amino acid sequence: CASSYPGGGQNEQFF.

Here the CDR3 reads CASSRRTLNNSPLHF. CDR3 sequence (DNA): TGTGCCAGCAGTAGGCGGACTCTTAATAATTCACCCCTCCACTTT. The rearrangement links TRBV27 to TRBJ1-6, with no clear D. The length of the CDR3 is 15 residues. CDR1 and CDR2 (germline): MNHEY, SMNVEV (reference sequence). V gave up 5 bases and J gave up 5 bases, with 13 bases separating them.

This clone showed up just once. The V call is TRBV6-4, the J call TRBJ2-2; D unresolved. V shed 3 bases and J shed 0 bases, with 8 bases lying between them. The CDR3 has 15 amino acids. The germline V gene encodes CDR1 MRHNA and CDR2 SNTAGT. The CDR3, as DNA: TGTGCCAGCAGTGAAACCCCTACGAACACCGGGGAGCTGTTTTTT. Translating it yields CASSETPTNTGELFF.

The V gene is TRBV5-6, the J gene TRBJ2-1, with 7 bases that match TRBD2. The germline V gene has CDR1 SGHDT and CDR2 YYEEEE. This CDR3 is 15 amino acids long. The J segment lost 4 bases and the V segment lost 0 bases, leaving 4 bases of the junction unmatched. The CDR3 loop is CASSLGGGNYNEQFF. The CDR3 DNA reads as TGTGCCAGCAGCTTGGGCGGGGGTAATTACAATGAGCAGTTCTTC.